This T cell receptor beta chain was sequenced during a study of cytomegalovirus exposure and HLA in healthy donors. Findings and caveats of the study: Most TCR beta V segments were productive about 87% or about 30% of the time in an earlier analysis. Being indistinguishable, some V segments were excluded, TRBV6-2 and TRBV6-3 among them.

This PCR relied on a set of 60 Vbeta primers and 13 Jbeta primers. Original handling: Approximately 73 million unique TCR beta chains, some 11 million shared, were counted in a later analysis. Libraries were prepared by immunoSEQ multiplex PCR; TCRdb keeps only in-frame clonotypes and omits some of them. The DNA was the basis for D and trimming; V, J and clone size are from that table. The sample has about 120,000 clones; 74% are singletons. This clone came up a few times. Its specificity is unknown. The length of the CDR3 is 15 residues. V gave up 0 bases and J gave up 1 base, with 7 bases separating them. Germline values: CDR1 SGHTA, CDR2 FQGNSA. No CMV serostatus entry exists for this donor.

The chain carries TRBV7-2 and TRBJ1-3; D is undetermined. This TCR was sampled from a human donor in good health. The sequenced material came from PBMCs. DNA for the CDR3: TGTGCCAGCAGCTTAGCGAGGGCATCTGGAAACACCATATATTTT. It is translated as CASSLARASGNTIYF.